These 26 T cell receptor beta chains originate from one sample sequenced in a study of cytomegalovirus exposure and HLA in healthy donors. The PCR employed 60 Vbeta primers together with 13 Jbeta primers. The repertoire was sequenced with immunoSEQ multiplex PCR; TCRdb's copy has only in-frame clones and lacks some. The sample carries 180,000 or so clones, 60% to 80% recorded once. Sequencing was done on a sample of PBMCs. These receptors were taken from a middle-aged man in good health and CMV-seronegative.

V is TRBV29-1 and J is TRBJ1-1; TRBD1 aligns across 7 bases. V dropped 6 bases and J dropped 3; count of bases not matched to a gene: 13. CDR1 is SQVTM and CDR2 is ANQGSEA in the germline V gene. CDR3 size: 15 residues. The CDR3 DNA is TGCAGCGTGGGGACCCCAAGGGGGCCTTACACTGAAGCTTTCTTT. It is translated as CSVGTPRGPYTEAFF.

This sequence joins TRBV27 and TRBJ1-1; D is perhaps TRBD1 (6 bases). This CDR3 contains 14 residues. The germline V gene encodes CDR1 MNHEY and CDR2 SMNVEV (reference sequence). V dropped 3 bases and J dropped 4 bases, with 12 bases sitting between them. The CDR3 DNA reads as TGTGCCAGCAGTTTGAGGGACATGGTCACTGAAGCTTTCTTT. Amino acid sequence: CASSLRDMVTEAFF.

In its sample, this clone was seen a few times. V and J are TRBV7-6 and TRBJ2-1; 7 positions agree with TRBD2. Per the germline V gene, CDR1 is SGHVS and CDR2 is FNYEAQ. CDR3 length: 16 residues. Germline trimming cut 4 bases from V and 1 base from J; bases unmatched to any gene: 7. The CDR3 spells CASSSGLNPSYNEQFF. The CDR3, as DNA: TGTGCCAGCAGCTCGGGACTAAACCCTTCCTACAATGAGCAGTTCTTC.

Remarks on this clone: This specimen includes other DNA sequences encoding the same CDR3. V usage is TRBV4-1 and J usage is TRBJ1-6; TRBD1 aligns across 10 bases. The CDR3 runs to 15 residues. Germline CDR1 MGHRA, CDR2 YSYEKL. V lost 4 bases, J lost 7 bases, and 4 bases stayed unmatched. As DNA, the CDR3 is TGCGCCAGCAGCCCACCGGGACAGGGGAATTCACCCCTCCACTTT. It yields the protein CASSPPGQGNSPLHF.

This clone was picked up a small number of times. This chain links TRBV11-3 with TRBJ2-3; TRBD1 might be the D (6 bases). V lost 0 bases and J lost 3, with 7 bases in between. Germline V lookup: CDR1 SGHNT, CDR2 YENEEA. CDR3 length equals 14 residues. This CDR3 reads CASSLERGTDTQYF. For the CDR3, the DNA is TGTGCCAGCAGCTTAGAGAGGGGGACAGATACGCAGTATTTT.

Only a few counts were recorded for this clone. The rearrangement links TRBV4-1 to TRBJ2-7, with 7 bases matching TRBD1. This CDR3 region has 16 residues. V lost 2 bases to trimming and J lost 5 bases; unmatched junction nucleotides: 12. Germline CDR1 and CDR2: MGHRA and YSYEKL. In DNA, the CDR3 is TGCGCCAGCAGCCAAACAAGGAACAGGGGCTTTGACGAGCAGTACTTC. Protein product: CASSQTRNRGFDEQYF.

V is TRBV7-2 and J is TRBJ2-3; TRBD1 is a possible D gene (5 bases). This CDR3 is 17 amino acids long. V lost 1 base and J lost 5, with 19 bases in between. Germline assignment: CDR1 SGHTA and CDR2 FQGNSA. The DNA for the CDR3 is TGTGCCAGCAGCTTAGTCGGTCAGGGTTTATCAGGAGATACGCAGTATTTT. Translation gives CASSLVGQGLSGDTQYF.

This clone has a handful of counts. This chain joins TRBV6-5 and TRBJ1-1; TRBD1 is a possible D gene (6 bases). From germline, CDR1 is MNHEY and CDR2 SVGAGI. The CDR3 is made up of 12 amino acids. V was cut by 5 bases and J by 7 bases, with 11 bases left in between. CDR3 amino acids: CASSPRGGEAFF. The DNA for the CDR3 is TGTGCCAGCAGTCCAAGGGGGGGTGAAGCTTTCTTT.

This clone was picked up a small number of times. V and J are TRBV10-3 and TRBJ1-2, with TRBD1 matching over 8 bases. The V gene's germline CDR1 is ENHRY and CDR2 SYGVKD. Trimming took 0 bases from V and 4 from J; bases not matched to a gene: 7. CDR3 length: 16 amino acids. Here the CDR3 DNA reads TGTGCCATCAGTGAGTCGACAGGGGAATTTGGCTATGGCTACACCTTC. Residues: CAISESTGEFGYGYTF.

V gene TRBV28 combines with J gene TRBJ2-5, with a possible D match to TRBD2 (6 bases). CDR1 and CDR2 from the germline V gene are MDHEN and SYDVKM. The CDR3 extends over 13 amino acids. V lost 4 bases and J 1 base, leaving 7 bases between the germline ends. The CDR3 spells CASSSAGQETQYF. The CDR3 DNA sequence: TGTGCCAGCAGTTCAGCGGGCCAAGAGACCCAGTACTTC. The full variable domain, in which reference TRBV28 and TRBJ2-5 provide the parts outside the CDR3, is DVKVTQSSRYLVKRTGEKVFLECVQDMDHENMFWYRQDPGLGLRLIYFSYDVKMKEKGDIPEGYSVSREKKERFSLILESASTNQTSMYLCASSSAGQETQYFGPGTRLLVL.

The count of this clone is one. V gene TRBV25-1 combines with J gene TRBJ2-6, with 11 bases matching TRBD1. CDR1 is MGHDK, CDR2 SYGVNS, per germline. CDR3 length: 18 residues. V shed 3 bases and J 0 bases; nucleotides not matched to a gene: 4. CDR3 in DNA: TGTGCCAGCAGTGACGGGACAGGGGGACTCTCTGGGGCCAACGTCCTGACTTTC. Protein sequence: CASSDGTGGLSGANVLTF.

This clone was observed a single time. The rearrangement uses TRBV7-3 and TRBJ2-1; TRBD2 agrees at 9 bases. CDR3 size: 15 residues. Trimming cost V 6 bases and J 5 bases; bases outside gene matches: 8. Looked up from germline, CDR1 is SGHTA and CDR2 is FQGTGA. CDR3 coding DNA: TGTGCCAGCAGTCTAGCGACTAGCGGTCACAATGAGCAGTTCTTC. Amino acids: CASSLATSGHNEQFF.

The chain recombines TRBV11-2 with TRBJ2-3; D might be TRBD1 (5 bases). V lost 5 bases and J 2 bases, leaving 11 bases between the germline ends. This CDR3 region has 14 residues. CDR1 is SGHAT and CDR2 is FQNNGV in the germline V gene. CDR3 in DNA: TGTGCCAGCAGCCGGACAAGGCTCACAGATACGCAGTATTTT. Translating gives CASSRTRLTDTQYF.

This clone was observed a few times. The rearrangement joins TRBV5-1 to TRBJ1-3; 11 nucleotides agree with TRBD1. CDR1 and CDR2 (germline): SGHRS, YFSETQ. V was pared by 0 bases and J by 2 bases, with 1 base of the junction left unmatched. There are 16 residues in the CDR3. This chain's CDR3 is CASSLGDRGTGNTIYF. CDR3 nucleotides: TGCGCCAGCAGCTTGGGGGACAGGGGGACTGGAAACACCATATATTTT. Filled out from reference TRBV5-1 and TRBJ1-3, the complete variable domain reads KAGVTQTPRYLIKTRGQQVTLSCSPISGHRSVSWYQQTPGQGLQFLFEYFSETQRNKGNFPGRFSGRQFSNSRSEMNVSTLELGDSALYLCASSLGDRGTGNTIYFGEGSWLTVV.

The chain uses TRBV5-1 and TRBJ1-3; 8 nucleotides agree with TRBD1. Per germline, CDR1 SGHRS and CDR2 YFSETQ. V lost 4 bases and J lost 4; bases outside the gene matches: 10. The CDR3 spans 16 residues. CDR3 DNA: TGCGCCAGCAGCGCACCCGGGACAGGCATCGGAAACACCATATATTTT. It specifies CASSAPGTGIGNTIYF.

To note about this clone: Other DNA variants within this sample encode the same CDR3. The chain has TRBV5-1 and TRBJ2-7, with TRBD1 matching over 7 bases. CDR1 is SGHRS and CDR2 is YFSETQ in the germline V gene. The CDR3 loop spans 13 amino acids. V shed 4 bases, J shed 5 bases, and the junction held 6 bases outside the gene matches. CDR3 DNA: TGCGCCAGCAGCCCGGGACAGACCAACGAGCAGTACTTC. Amino acid sequence: CASSPGQTNEQYF.

Worth noting for this clone: An end of the junction does not agree with germline; a read error may underlie this. The chain is built from TRBV7-7 and TRBJ2-1; D is perhaps TRBD2 (5 bases). This CDR3 spans 16 amino acids. CDR1 is SSHAT and CDR2 is FNYEAQ in the germline V gene (reference sequence). This CDR3 is CASSLKASCSWNEQFF. CDR3 DNA: TGTGCTAGCAGCTTAAAGGCTAGCTGTTCCTGGAATGAGCAGTTCTTC.

The chain is built from TRBV5-1 and TRBJ2-5; 7 nucleotides line up with TRBD2. V was pared by 0 bases and J by 1 base, with 0 bases of the junction left unmatched. There are 14 residues in the CDR3. Germline CDR1 and CDR2: SGHRS and YFSETQ. CDR3 DNA sequence: TGCGCCAGCAGCTTGGGACTAGCCCAAGAGACCCAGTACTTC. This codes for CASSLGLAQETQYF.

This clone was seen a handful of times. The chain has TRBV5-1 and TRBJ2-3, with 10 bases matching TRBD2. This CDR3 has 16 amino acids. Germline CDR1 is SGHRS and CDR2 is YFSETQ. Unmatched junction bases numbered 7, after V lost 0 bases and J lost 6 bases. This CDR3 is CASSLAPSGGTDTQYF. DNA of the CDR3: TGCGCCAGCAGCTTGGCCCCTAGCGGGGGTACGGATACGCAGTATTTT. Combining the CDR3 with reference TRBV5-1 and TRBJ2-3 gives the whole variable domain KAGVTQTPRYLIKTRGQQVTLSCSPISGHRSVSWYQQTPGQGLQFLFEYFSETQRNKGNFPGRFSGRQFSNSRSEMNVSTLELGDSALYLCASSLAPSGGTDTQYFGPGTRLTVL.

J is TRBJ2-5 and V is TRBV7-2; possibly TRBD1 for D (6 bases). The CDR3 covers 13 residues. CDR1 and CDR2 from the germline V gene are SGHTA and FQGNSA. V shed 7 bases and J shed 9 bases, with 18 bases lying between them. The CDR3 here is CASNNREGVAQYF. CDR3 nucleotide sequence: TGTGCCAGCAACAATAGAGAGGGGGTGGCCCAGTACTTC.

The chain joins TRBV19 to TRBJ2-4; 9 bases are shared with TRBD1. Per germline, CDR1 LNHDA and CDR2 SQIVND (reference sequence). This CDR3 spans 15 amino acids. J was trimmed by 7 bases and V by 4 bases; bases with no gene match: 8. The CDR3 DNA reads as TGTGCCAGTAGTACCTGGGACAGGGCACGGAACATTCAGTACTTC. Its translation is CASSTWDRARNIQYF.

The chain has TRBV21-1 and TRBJ1-2; TRBD1, the table's D call, lacks a check against the DNA. TRBV21-1 is given as a pseudogene. CDR3 length: 13 residues. The CDR3 spells CAQRWDSNYGYTF. The CDR3 bases are TGTGCGCAGCGTTGGGACAGTAACTATGGCTACACCTTC.

CDR3 sequence reads: CASIRRQGTNQPQHF. CDR3 in DNA: TGTGCCAGTATCCGGAGACAGGGAACCAATCAGCCCCAGCATTTT. The chain joins TRBV19 to TRBJ1-5; 7 bases fit TRBD1. V shed 7 bases and J 3 bases; nucleotides not matched to a gene: 9. This CDR3 is built from 15 residues. The germline V gene has CDR1 LNHDA and CDR2 SQIVND (reference sequence).

Comment on this clone: The same CDR3 can be traced to other DNA sequences in this sample. The chain links TRBV7-6 to TRBJ2-7; 9 nucleotides line up with TRBD1. Germline CDR1 reads SGHVS; CDR2 reads FNYEAQ. V lost 1 base to trimming and J lost 3 bases; unmatched junction nucleotides: 1. CDR3 length equals 14 residues. Written as DNA, the CDR3 is TGTGCCAGCAGCTTAGAGGACAGGGGCTACGAGCAGTACTTC. Encoded protein: CASSLEDRGYEQYF.

The chain employs TRBV27 and TRBJ2-7; 7 positions agree with TRBD1. Losses at the gene ends were 3 bases for V and 4 bases for J; bases not matched to a gene: 3. The CDR3 consists of 13 residues. The germline CDR1 and CDR2 sequences are MNHEY and SMNVEV (reference sequence). CDR3 in DNA: TGTGCCAGCAGTTTCAACAGGGGATACGAGCAGTACTTC. Encoded protein: CASSFNRGYEQYF.

This rearrangement joins TRBV11-2 to TRBJ2-2; D is uncertain. The CDR3 spans 13 residues. The germline gives CDR1 SGHAT, CDR2 FQNNGV. The ends were cut back, 0 bases at V and 7 bases at J, with 6 bases in the middle. The CDR3 bases are TGTGCCAGCAGCTTAGATACCGGCGGGGAGCTGTTTTTT. Residues: CASSLDTGGELFF.